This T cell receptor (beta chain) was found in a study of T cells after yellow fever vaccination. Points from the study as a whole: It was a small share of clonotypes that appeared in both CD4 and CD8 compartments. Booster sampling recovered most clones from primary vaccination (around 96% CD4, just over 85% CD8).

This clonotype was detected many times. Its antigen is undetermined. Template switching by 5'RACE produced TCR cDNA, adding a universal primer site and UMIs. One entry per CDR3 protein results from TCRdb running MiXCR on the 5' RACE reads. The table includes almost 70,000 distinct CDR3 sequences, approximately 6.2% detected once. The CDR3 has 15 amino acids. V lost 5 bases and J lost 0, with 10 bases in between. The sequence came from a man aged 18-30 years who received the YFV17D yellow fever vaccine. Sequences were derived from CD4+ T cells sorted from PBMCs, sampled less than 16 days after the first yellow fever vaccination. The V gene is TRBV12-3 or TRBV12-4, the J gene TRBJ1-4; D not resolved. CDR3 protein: CASSLNSATNEKLFF. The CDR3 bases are TGTGCCAGCAGTCTTAACTCGGCAACTAATGAAAAACTGTTTTTT.